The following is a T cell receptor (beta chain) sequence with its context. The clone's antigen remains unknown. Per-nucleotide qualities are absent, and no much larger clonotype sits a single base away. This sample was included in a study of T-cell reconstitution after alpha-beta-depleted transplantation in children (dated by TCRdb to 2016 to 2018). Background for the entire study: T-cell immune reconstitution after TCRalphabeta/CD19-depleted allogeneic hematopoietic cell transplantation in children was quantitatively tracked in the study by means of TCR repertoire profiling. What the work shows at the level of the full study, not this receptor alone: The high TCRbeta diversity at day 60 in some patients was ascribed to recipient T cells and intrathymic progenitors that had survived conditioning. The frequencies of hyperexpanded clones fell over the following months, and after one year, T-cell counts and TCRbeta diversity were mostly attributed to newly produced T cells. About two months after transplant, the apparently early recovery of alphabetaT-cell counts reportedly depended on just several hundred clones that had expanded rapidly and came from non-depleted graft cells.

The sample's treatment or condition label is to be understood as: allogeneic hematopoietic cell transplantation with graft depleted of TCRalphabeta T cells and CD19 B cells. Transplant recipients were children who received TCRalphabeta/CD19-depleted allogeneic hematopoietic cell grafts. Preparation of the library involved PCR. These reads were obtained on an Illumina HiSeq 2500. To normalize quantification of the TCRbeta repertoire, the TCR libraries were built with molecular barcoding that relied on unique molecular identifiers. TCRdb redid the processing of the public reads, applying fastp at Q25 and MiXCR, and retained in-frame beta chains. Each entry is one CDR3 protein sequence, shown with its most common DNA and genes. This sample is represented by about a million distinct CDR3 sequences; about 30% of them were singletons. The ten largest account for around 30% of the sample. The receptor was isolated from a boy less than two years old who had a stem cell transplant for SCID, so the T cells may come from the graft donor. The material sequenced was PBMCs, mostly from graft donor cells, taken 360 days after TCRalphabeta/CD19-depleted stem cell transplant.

CDR3 reads: CASSPQARTPYEQYF. The base sequence is TGCGCCAGCAGCCCCCAAGCCAGGACGCCCTACGAGCAGTACTTC. The chain employs TRBV4-1 and TRBJ2-7, with the D gene call left open. Inclusive of the bounding cysteine and phenylalanine, the CDR3 is 15 residues long. Here the CDR3 DNA is all that survives: 45 bases in frame from base 1. V and J are truncated by 4 bases and 2 bases respectively, leaving an intervening sequence of 15 bases. CDR1 and CDR2 were assigned from the germline V gene as MGHRA and YSYEKL.